Listed here are 30 T cell receptor beta chains from one sample, sequenced in a study of T-cell memory formation after mild COVID-19. Using its own MiXCR run on the 5' RACE reads, TCRdb lists one record per CDR3 protein. The sample lists approximately 300,000 distinct CDR3 sequences; approximately 16% were seen once. Sequenced input: PBMCs or a T cell subset sorted from them (not recorded which). Receptors were obtained from a young man who had mild COVID-19 (a few samples of this study predate the infection). Cell type and time point are not known.

The rearrangement uses TRBV20-1 and TRBJ1-1, with a weak D call TRBD1 (6 bases). Between the trimmed V and J ends, which lost 2 bases and 6 bases, there was a span of 13 bases. The CDR3 has 13 amino acids. Germline CDR1 and CDR2: DFQATT and SNEGSKA (reference sequence). The CDR3 loop is CSARFPGAAEAFF. Here the CDR3 DNA reads TGCAGTGCTAGATTCCCGGGGGCAGCTGAAGCTTTCTTT.

This clonotype was found a few times. The chain couples TRBV13 to TRBJ2-3, with a possible D match to TRBD1 (6 bases). Trimming stripped 5 bases from V and 0 bases from J, with 15 bases between. Germline V gene sequence: CDR1 PRHDT, CDR2 FYEKMQ (reference sequence). The CDR3 runs 16 residues. The CDR3 is CASSHGQRTSTDTQYF. In nucleotides, the CDR3 is TGTGCCAGCAGCCACGGACAGCGCACTAGCACAGATACGCAGTATTTT.

This clonotype occurred many times. The gene calls are TRBV12-3 or TRBV12-4 and TRBJ1-3; D not resolved. The V gene lost 2 bases and the J gene lost 4 bases, with 9 bases spanning the gap. The CDR3 sequence is 14 residues long. CDR3 nucleotide sequence: TGTGCCAGCAGTTTAAGTCGGCTCGGAAACACCATATATTTT. Its translation is CASSLSRLGNTIYF.

There are a few counts of this clonotype. This rearrangement joins TRBV29-1 to TRBJ2-5, with D hard to call. Germline CDR1 SQVTM, CDR2 ANQGSEA. The CDR3 contains 13 residues. V dropped 5 bases and J dropped 0 bases, with 10 bases sitting between them. The CDR3 DNA is TGCAGCGTTACAAGAAAGAACCAAGAGACCCAGTACTTC. Amino acids: CSVTRKNQETQYF. The full variable domain, its missing parts supplied by reference TRBV29-1 and TRBJ2-5, is SAVISQKPSRDICQRGTSLTIQCQVDSQVTMMFWYRQQPGQSLTLIATANQGSEATYESGFVIDKFPISRPNLTFSTLTVSNMSPEDSSIYLCSVTRKNQETQYFGPGTRLLVL.

This clonotype occurred a few times. CDR3 sequence: CASSNRRGELEKLFF. DNA of the CDR3: TGTGCCAGCAGCAATCGCCGGGGGGAGCTTGAAAAACTGTTTTTT. This chain connects TRBV5-6 to TRBJ1-4, with a weak D call TRBD1 (5 bases). The CDR3 is 15 residues long. CDR1 is SGHDT, CDR2 YYEEEE, per germline. Deletions cut 4 bases from V and 7 bases from J, with 17 bases between.

The sample holds a few counts of this clonotype. V and J are TRBV21-1 and TRBJ2-3; the table's D call, TRBD1, has no DNA check behind it. TRBV21-1 is termed a pseudogene. This CDR3 region has 16 residues. The chain's CDR3 is CASSKEETGCFDTQYF. The CDR3 bases are TGTGCCAGCAGCAAAGAGGAGACAGGGTGTTTTGATACGCAGTATTTT.

This clonotype was counted a few times. The V and J genes are TRBV15 and TRBJ2-2, with D maybe TRBD1 (6 bases). This CDR3 contains 12 residues. Germline V gene lookup returns CDR1 LNHNV and CDR2 YYDKDF (reference sequence). Trimming removed 5 bases at V and 5 bases at J, with 6 bases between. This chain's CDR3 is CATSDRTGELFF. The CDR3 DNA sequence: TGTGCCACCAGCGACAGGACCGGGGAGCTGTTTTTT.

V usage is TRBV7-3 and J usage is TRBJ2-2; no clear D gene. The V end was cut by 4 bases, the J end by 7 bases, with 10 bases between. Germline loops: CDR1 SGHTA, CDR2 FQGTGA. CDR3 length: 13 amino acids. DNA of the CDR3: TGTGCCAGCAGCTCCATGTTAGGCGGGGAGCTGTTTTTT. It is translated as CASSSMLGGELFF.

The DNA of the CDR3 is TGCGCCAGCAGCTTGGAGGGACGGTCCTTGGGCGAGCAGTACTTC. Protein product: CASSLEGRSLGEQYF. J is TRBJ2-7 and V is TRBV5-1; the D call may be TRBD1 or TRBD2 (5 bases each). Germline loops: CDR1 SGHRS, CDR2 YFSETQ. V was shortened by 0 bases and J by 6 bases, with 16 bases between the two germline ends. There are 15 residues in the CDR3.

This clonotype was found a few times. The J gene is TRBJ2-2, the V gene TRBV6-5; no definite D call. V was clipped by 4 bases and J by 4 bases, with 7 bases between them. This CDR3 contains 13 residues. The germline CDR1 and CDR2 sequences are MNHEY and SVGAGI. Here the CDR3 DNA reads TGTGCCAGCAGTTTTCAGACCACCGGGGAGCTGTTTTTT. Residues: CASSFQTTGELFF.

The CDR3, as DNA: TGTGCCAGCAGCGTAGAGGCAGGGCGCTATGGCTACACCTTC. Its translation is CASSVEAGRYGYTF. This rearrangement joins TRBV9 to TRBJ1-2, with D tentatively TRBD1 (5 bases). The CDR3 is 14 residues long. Between the trimmed V and J ends, which lost 0 bases and 4 bases, there was a span of 10 bases. The V gene's germline CDR1 is SGDLS and CDR2 YYNGEE.

This sequence joins TRBV6-6 and TRBJ2-3, with 8 bases that match TRBD1. This CDR3 region has 13 residues. The V and J ends lost 6 bases and 4 bases, in that order; junction bases with no gene match: 3. Per germline, CDR1 MNHNY and CDR2 SVGAGI (reference sequence). CDR3: CASRTGAADTQYF. The CDR3, as DNA: TGTGCCAGCAGGACAGGGGCCGCAGATACGCAGTATTTT.

The sample holds many counts of this clonotype. The chain links TRBV7-9 to TRBJ1-2, with D tentatively TRBD1 (6 bases). Germline lookup yields CDR1 SEHNR and CDR2 FQNEAQ (reference sequence). The CDR3 has 16 amino acids. V dropped 0 bases and J dropped 3 bases, with 14 bases sitting between them. CDR3 sequence (DNA): TGTGCCAGCAGCTTAGCGGGTCAGGGGCCGGACTATGGCTACACCTTC. It encodes CASSLAGQGPDYGYTF. Supplemented by reference TRBV7-9 and TRBJ1-2, the full variable domain reads DTGVSQNPRHKITKRGQNVTFRCDPISEHNRLYWYRQTLGQGPEFLTYFQNEAQLEKSRLLSDRFSAERPKGSFSTLEIQRTEQGDSAMYLCASSLAGQGPDYGYTFGSGTRLTVV.

The chain couples TRBV5-1 to TRBJ1-2; 7 bases map to TRBD1. The CDR3 is 17 amino acids. The V and J ends lost 5 bases and 3 bases, in that order; junction bases with no gene match: 16. Germline assignment: CDR1 SGHRS and CDR2 YFSETQ. The CDR3, as DNA: TGCGCCAGCAGTTGGAGACAGGGCCCTCATGGGGACTATGGCTACACCTTC. Residues: CASSWRQGPHGDYGYTF.

In DNA, the CDR3 is TGCAGTGCTAGAGATCCGGGACAGGGCTCAGATACGCAGTATTTT. Translated: CSARDPGQGSDTQYF. This chain connects TRBV20-1 to TRBJ2-3; 9 nucleotides align to TRBD1. This CDR3 has 15 residues. V was clipped by 0 bases and J by 4 bases; unmatched bases: 5. CDR1 DFQATT and CDR2 SNEGSKA come from the germline V gene (reference sequence).

The chain recombines TRBV5-1 with TRBJ2-5; possibly TRBD1 for D (5 bases). The CDR3 extends over 15 amino acids. CDR1 SGHRS and CDR2 YFSETQ come from the germline V gene. The V and J ends lost 5 bases and 2 bases respectively, with 16 bases between them. CDR3: CASRPYGHLQETQYF. Here the CDR3 DNA reads TGCGCCAGCAGGCCTTACGGACACTTACAAGAGACCCAGTACTTC.

This chain uses TRBV7-9 with TRBJ1-2; D call uncertain. In germline, CDR1 is SEHNR, CDR2 FQNEAQ (reference sequence). V lost 5 bases and J 8 bases, leaving 15 bases between the germline ends. This CDR3 has 13 residues. The CDR3 here is CASSPREPEGYTF. The CDR3 nucleotides read TGTGCCAGCAGCCCCCGGGAGCCTGAAGGCTACACCTTC.

The gene calls are TRBV29-1 and TRBJ2-7; TRBD2 aligns across 9 bases. V lost 7 bases and J lost 3; bases outside the gene matches: 4. There are 12 residues in the CDR3. Germline V gene lookup returns CDR1 SQVTM and CDR2 ANQGSEA. For the CDR3, the DNA is TGCAGCGCCGCTAGCGGGGTCTACGAGCAGTACTTC. This encodes CSAASGVYEQYF.

This clonotype occurred a few times. The rearrangement links TRBV6-5 to TRBJ2-3; TRBD2 aligns across 8 bases. CDR3 length equals 14 residues. The V and J ends lost 8 bases and 9 bases, in that order; junction bases with no gene match: 13. Germline V gives CDR1 MNHEY, CDR2 SVGAGI. The CDR3 is CASGPPMGGGTQYF. For the CDR3, the DNA is TGTGCCAGCGGGCCTCCTATGGGCGGGGGGACGCAGTATTTT.

This sequence joins TRBV29-1 and TRBJ2-2; TRBD2 aligns across 7 bases. Germline CDR1 reads SQVTM; CDR2 reads ANQGSEA. The trim removed 7 bases at V and 5 bases at J, leaving 7 bases unmatched. The CDR3 totals 13 residues. The CDR3 region is CSALLAVTGELFF. In DNA form, the CDR3 reads TGCAGCGCACTTCTAGCGGTTACCGGGGAGCTGTTTTTT.

The chain has TRBV6-5 and TRBJ2-1; D possibly uses TRBD1 or TRBD2 (5 bases each). V gave up 11 bases and J gave up 2 bases, with 10 bases separating them. Germline lookup yields CDR1 MNHEY and CDR2 SVGAGI. The CDR3 consists of 12 residues. For the CDR3, the DNA is TGTGCCTGTGGGGGTACCTACAATGAGCAGTTCTTC. It is translated as CACGGTYNEQFF.

By share, this clonotype ranks as large. The rearrangement uses TRBV5-1 and TRBJ2-2; D not resolved. The V and J ends lost 4 bases and 1 base respectively, with 8 bases between them. Per germline, CDR1 SGHRS and CDR2 YFSETQ. The CDR3 is made up of 14 amino acids. This CDR3 reads CASSPGMNTGELFF. CDR3 coding DNA: TGCGCCAGCAGCCCAGGAATGAACACCGGGGAGCTGTTTTTT.

There are many counts of this clonotype. This rearrangement joins TRBV5-1 to TRBJ1-2, with a weak D call TRBD1 (5 bases). Germline V gene sequence: CDR1 SGHRS, CDR2 YFSETQ. V shed 3 bases and J shed 4 bases, with 13 bases lying between them. CDR3 length: 14 residues. CDR3 in DNA: TGCGCCAGCAGCTCGGGGCAGGGAACCTATGGCTACACCTTC. Encoded protein: CASSSGQGTYGYTF.

This clonotype was found a few times. J is TRBJ2-1 and V is TRBV6-5; D may be TRBD2 (5 bases). The V end lost 2 bases, the J end lost 0 bases, and 5 bases lay between the germline ends. CDR3 length: 14 amino acids. Looked up from germline, CDR1 is MNHEY and CDR2 is SVGAGI. CDR3 DNA: TGTGCCAGCAGTTACGGGAGCTCCTACAATGAGCAGTTCTTC. Its translation is CASSYGSSYNEQFF.

This chain joins TRBV20-1 and TRBJ2-1, with 13 bases that match TRBD2. V trimming: 1 base; J trimming: 1 base; junction bases outside the gene matches: 4. Per the germline V gene, CDR1 is DFQATT and CDR2 is SNEGSKA (reference sequence). The CDR3 consists of 17 residues. CDR3 sequence: CSARGTSGGASYNEQFF. The CDR3 bases are TGCAGTGCTAGAGGAACTAGCGGGGGGGCGTCCTACAATGAGCAGTTCTTC.

V gene TRBV7-9 combines with J gene TRBJ2-5, with TRBD2 as a possible D gene (5 bases). Germline V gene sequence: CDR1 SEHNR, CDR2 FQNEAQ (reference sequence). Trimming left V 4 bases short and J 7 bases short, with 16 bases between. This CDR3 region has 14 residues. In nucleotides, the CDR3 is TGTGCCAGCAGCTCTAGGGAGCGCGGGTCGACCCAGTACTTC. Translated: CASSSRERGSTQYF.

There are a few counts of this clonotype. V is TRBV29-1 and J is TRBJ2-1; 8 positions match TRBD1. Germline CDR1 reads SQVTM; CDR2 reads ANQGSEA. J gave up 7 bases and V 6 bases, and 5 bases lay outside the gene matches. The CDR3 runs to 12 residues. CDR3 sequence reads: CSVDRAGNEQFF. CDR3 nucleotides: TGCAGCGTGGACAGGGCTGGGAATGAGCAGTTCTTC.

The chain recombines TRBV5-1 with TRBJ1-2; D is unresolved. CDR1 is SGHRS, CDR2 YFSETQ, per germline. The V end lost 4 bases, the J end lost 4 bases, and 17 bases lay between the germline ends. This CDR3 has 15 residues. CDR3 loop: CASSPFPFAGYGYTF. The CDR3 DNA reads as TGCGCCAGCAGCCCTTTTCCTTTCGCGGGCTATGGCTACACCTTC.

The sample holds a few counts of this clonotype. DNA for the CDR3: TGCAGCGTTGACTGGCGGGGGGGCGGAACCGGGGAGCTGTTTTTT. Amino acids: CSVDWRGGGTGELFF. This chain uses TRBV29-1 with TRBJ2-2; 9 bases align to TRBD2. The CDR3 sequence is 15 residues long. Germline V gene lookup returns CDR1 SQVTM and CDR2 ANQGSEA. The V and J ends lost 3 bases and 5 bases, in that order; junction bases with no gene match: 7.

This clonotype was seen more than once but under ten times. This chain's CDR3 is CASSGLVTTDTQYF. The DNA for the CDR3 is TGTGCCAGCAGTGGTCTAGTTACCACAGATACGCAGTATTTT. The V gene is TRBV2, the J gene TRBJ2-3, with D unclear. V was trimmed by 4 bases and J by 2 bases, leaving 10 bases between them. The germline V gene encodes CDR1 SNHLY and CDR2 FYNNEI. This CDR3 contains 14 residues.